Listed here are 31 T cell receptor beta chains from one sample, sequenced in a study of regulatory T cells in long-lasting Graves disease. As for time point: newly diagnosed GD, antithyroid drugs for less than 3 months. Making the TCR library involved RNA that had been extracted from PBMCs. The authors built TCR beta libraries using iRepertoire HTBI primers and Arm-PCR of CDR3 regions. One entry per CDR3 protein results from TCRdb running MiXCR on the multiplex PCR reads. The sample yields 350,000 to 500,000 distinct CDR3 sequences, about 14% seen once. The sample also formed part of further work on T cells in Graves' hyperthyroidism and ophthalmopathy.

Specimen: peripheral blood mononuclear cells (PBMCs), collected at new diagnosis, from a patient treated with antithyroid drugs. The source is a woman aged 45-60 years with Graves disease.

This clonotype came up many times. The chain's CDR3 is CASSLNYYNEQFF. The CDR3 DNA follows: TGTGCCAGCAGCTTGAACTACTACAATGAGCAGTTCTTC. The chain uses TRBV11-3 and TRBJ2-1; D not resolved. V shed 3 bases and J shed 3 bases, with 6 bases lying between them. The CDR3 is 13 amino acids. Per germline, CDR1 SGHNT and CDR2 YENEEA.

This clonotype was counted many times. The V gene is TRBV7-3, the J gene TRBJ1-1, with D uncertain. The V gene lost 3 bases and the J gene lost 1 base, with 12 bases spanning the gap. The germline gives CDR1 SGHTA, CDR2 FQGTGA. There are 15 residues in the CDR3. The CDR3 bases are TGTGCCAGCAGCTTCCTGGATTACAGGAACACTGAAGCTTTCTTT. It specifies CASSFLDYRNTEAFF.

At least ten counts were recorded for this clonotype. V gene TRBV28 combines with J gene TRBJ1-5; possibly TRBD1 for D (6 bases). Trimming took off 8 bases at V and 0 bases at J, with 17 bases between the two ends. The CDR3 contains 16 residues. The germline CDR1 and CDR2 sequences are MDHEN and SYDVKM. CDR3 protein: CASGSGTKDSNQPQHF. The DNA for the CDR3 is TGTGCCAGCGGTTCCGGGACAAAGGATAGCAATCAGCCCCAGCATTTT.

In this sample, this clonotype turned up a few times. The rearrangement joins TRBV19 to TRBJ2-7; D possibly uses TRBD1 or TRBD2 (5 bases each). This CDR3 is 12 amino acids long. V gave up 11 bases and J gave up 4 bases, with 15 bases separating them. The V gene's germline CDR1 is LNHDA and CDR2 SQIVND (reference sequence). CDR3: CAPRGLWYEQYF. In DNA, the CDR3 is TGTGCCCCCCGGGGCCTGTGGTACGAGCAGTACTTC.

The chain joins TRBV7-9 to TRBJ2-3, with TRBD2 matching 12 bases. Trimming at V came to 2 bases and at J to 2 bases, leaving 5 bases not matched to a gene. Germline assignment: CDR1 SEHNR and CDR2 FQNEAQ (reference sequence). There are 17 residues in the CDR3. In nucleotides, the CDR3 is TGTGCCAGCAGCTTAAAAGGACTAGCGGGAAACACAGATACGCAGTATTTT. Translation: CASSLKGLAGNTDTQYF.

This clonotype was seen repeatedly, ten times or more. The CDR3: CASSFSGPYTQYF. CDR3 nucleotide sequence: TGTGCCAGCAGCTTCTCGGGCCCTTATACGCAGTATTTT. The chain couples TRBV11-1 to TRBJ2-3; D gene uncertain. The length of the CDR3 is 13 residues. V gave up 3 bases and J gave up 7 bases, with 11 bases separating them. From germline, CDR1 is SGHAT and CDR2 FQDESV (reference sequence).

This clonotype was recorded many times. The chain recombines TRBV5-6 with TRBJ1-5; D gene unclear. Trimming shortened V by 2 bases and J by 3 bases, and 12 bases separated the two germline ends. The CDR3 contains 15 residues. The germline V gene encodes CDR1 SGHDT and CDR2 YYEEEE. The CDR3 sequence: CASSFVQNFNQPQHF. CDR3 bases: TGTGCCAGCAGCTTCGTACAGAACTTCAATCAGCCCCAGCATTTT.

This clonotype was seen at least ten times. The chain uses TRBV6-1 and TRBJ2-3; D is undetermined. The CDR3 contains 13 residues. The ends were cut back, 6 bases at V and 3 bases at J, with 10 bases in the middle. CDR1 is MNHNS and CDR2 is SASEGT in the germline V gene. CDR3 nucleotide sequence: TGTGCCAGCAGCGCCGAAAGAACAGATACGCAGTATTTT. It translates to CASSAERTDTQYF.

This clonotype has a count of ten or more. The chain has TRBV20-1 and TRBJ2-5, with TRBD1 identical over 7 bases. The ends lost 0 bases at V and 5 bases at J; junction bases unmatched: 15. Germline CDR1 and CDR2: DFQATT and SNEGSKA (reference sequence). This CDR3 is 17 amino acids long. In DNA form, the CDR3 reads TGCAGTGCTAGAGATACCGGGACAGCACCCGGTGCGGAGACCCAGTACTTC. Protein product: CSARDTGTAPGAETQYF.

This clonotype was seen more than once but under ten times. The CDR3 nucleotides are TGTGCCAGCCCAAGGCGGGGCAACACCGGGGAGCTGTTTTTT. Its translation: CASPRRGNTGELFF. V and J are TRBV6-1 and TRBJ2-2, with TRBD2 as a possible D gene (6 bases). The CDR3 loop spans 14 amino acids. Germline V lookup: CDR1 MNHNS, CDR2 SASEGT. V shed 8 bases and J shed 2 bases, with 12 bases lying between them.

CDR3 residues: CASYTGTRNYNEQFF. CDR3 sequence (DNA): TGCGCCTCGTACACCGGGACCCGGAACTACAATGAGCAGTTCTTC. The rearrangement joins TRBV5-1 to TRBJ2-1; D is possibly TRBD1 or TRBD2 (5 bases each). The CDR3 is made up of 15 amino acids. With 10 bases removed from V and 3 bases from J, the gap between germline ends came to 20 bases. CDR1 SGHRS and CDR2 YFSETQ come from the germline V gene.

Ten or more counts support this clonotype. The chain recombines TRBV4-1 with TRBJ2-5; 10 bases map to TRBD2. The CDR3 has 17 residues. J was trimmed by 6 bases and V by 0 bases; bases with no gene match: 10. Germline V gives CDR1 MGHRA, CDR2 YSYEKL. CDR3: CASSQESLAGVTKTQYF. CDR3 DNA sequence: TGCGCCAGCAGCCAAGAGTCCCTAGCGGGAGTTACTAAGACCCAGTACTTC.

This clonotype was observed a few times. J is TRBJ2-7 and V is TRBV5-1; D unresolved. Germline V gives CDR1 SGHRS, CDR2 YFSETQ. CDR3 length equals 13 residues. Trimming took 0 bases from V and 2 from J, leaving 6 bases between them. The CDR3 nucleotides are TGCGCCAGCAGCTTGGATTTCCCCTACGAGCAGTACTTC. Amino acid sequence: CASSLDFPYEQYF.

The rearrangement links TRBV5-1 to TRBJ2-7; 10 nucleotides align to TRBD1. Germline lookup yields CDR1 SGHRS and CDR2 YFSETQ. The CDR3 consists of 15 residues. V was pared by 3 bases and J by 2 bases, with 5 bases of the junction left unmatched. The chain's CDR3 is CASSWDRGETYEQYF. The CDR3 nucleotides read TGCGCCAGCAGCTGGGACAGGGGTGAGACCTACGAGCAGTACTTC.

This clonotype was observed at least ten times. V gene TRBV11-2 combines with J gene TRBJ2-7; 8 positions match TRBD2. This CDR3 is built from 15 residues. The V and J ends lost 5 bases and 4 bases, in that order; junction bases with no gene match: 10. The germline CDR1 and CDR2 sequences are SGHAT and FQNNGV. The CDR3, as DNA: TGTGCCAGCAGCCCGAACCCGGGGGGGAGGTACGAGCAGTACTTC. It codes for CASSPNPGGRYEQYF.

Note on this clonotype: A much larger clone differs by one base, so this may be a read error. The CDR3 coding sequence is TGTGCCAGCAGCCGACAACTAGGGGGGCGGGACAAATGCGAGCAGTACTTC. Residues: CASSRQLGGRDKCEQYF. This chain uses TRBV28 with TRBJ2-7, with D perhaps being TRBD1 or TRBD2 (6 bases each). Germline CDR1 reads MDHEN; CDR2 reads SYDVKM. The CDR3 loop spans 17 amino acids. V shed 6 bases and J shed 6 bases, with 27 bases lying between them.

As to this clonotype: This may come from a read error, since a much larger clone is one base off. The J gene is TRBJ2-5, the V gene TRBV11-2; perhaps TRBD1 as D (6 bases). V lost 3 bases and J 2 bases, leaving 16 bases between the germline ends. CDR3 size: 16 residues. Germline CDR1 reads SGHAT; CDR2 reads FQNNGV. The CDR3: CASSFVGAGDQETQYF. The DNA for the CDR3 is TGTGCCAGCAGCTTTGTGGGGGCAGGGGATCAAGAGACCCAGTACTTC.

The V gene is TRBV6-2 or TRBV6-3, the J gene TRBJ2-1; TRBD2 matches 7 bases. Germline trimming cut 6 bases from V and 4 bases from J; bases unmatched to any gene: 9. This CDR3 has 15 residues. Germline CDR1 MNHEY, CDR2 SVGEGT. The CDR3 DNA reads TGTGCCAGCAGAGAAGCGGGGTTTAGTTACAATGAGCAGTTCTTC. Protein product: CASREAGFSYNEQFF.

This clonotype was observed many times. The V and J genes are TRBV11-3 and TRBJ2-3; TRBD2 matches at 7 bases. This CDR3 has 13 amino acids. The V and J ends lost 8 bases and 1 base, in that order; junction bases with no gene match: 3. Germline V gene data show CDR1 as SGHNT and CDR2 as YENEEA. CDR3 bases: TGTGCCAGCGGGCTAGCGGGCACAGATACGCAGTATTTT. This encodes CASGLAGTDTQYF.

This clonotype was seen repeatedly, ten times or more. The chain recombines TRBV7-2 with TRBJ2-7; the D gene is possibly TRBD1 (5 bases). The germline CDR1 and CDR2 sequences are SGHTA and FQGNSA. Trimming took off 1 base at V and 0 bases at J, with 13 bases between the two ends. This CDR3 is 16 amino acids long. CDR3 in amino acids: CASSLVAGLTSYEQYF. The CDR3 nucleotides read TGTGCCAGCAGCTTAGTGGCAGGGTTAACCTCCTACGAGCAGTACTTC.

This clonotype was counted a few times. J is TRBJ2-7 and V is TRBV9, with D perhaps TRBD1 (6 bases). The CDR3 loop spans 17 amino acids. Germline CDR1 reads SGDLS; CDR2 reads YYNGEE. Trimming took 0 bases from V and 7 from J, leaving 23 bases between them. CDR3 region: CASSVARTGTRISEQYF. The CDR3, as DNA: TGTGCCAGCAGCGTAGCTCGAACAGGGACCCGAATCTCGGAGCAGTACTTC.

A remark on this clonotype: This may be a read error: a much more frequent sequence differs by one nucleotide. The chain has TRBV7-9 and TRBJ2-4, with D perhaps TRBD1 or TRBD2 (5 bases each). This CDR3 is 14 amino acids long. The germline CDR1 and CDR2 sequences are SEHNR and FQNEAQ (reference sequence). V was clipped by 5 bases and J by 13 bases, with 21 bases between them. For the CDR3, the DNA is TGTGCCAGCAGCCTACGGGACGCTCCGGCTGAGCAGTACTTC. Encoded protein: CASSLRDAPAEQYF.

This clonotype was counted only a few times. This rearrangement joins TRBV29-1 to TRBJ1-3; possible D gene TRBD1, 5 bases. Germline lookup yields CDR1 SQVTM and CDR2 ANQGSEA. The CDR3 consists of 14 residues. Trimming took 7 bases from V and 2 from J, leaving 15 bases between them. CDR3 sequence reads: CSGQGGGTGNTIYF. CDR3 in DNA: TGCAGCGGCCAGGGTGGGGGAACTGGAAACACCATATATTTT.

This clonotype was seen at least ten times. V gene TRBV7-3 combines with J gene TRBJ2-1, with 8 positions matching TRBD2. V lost 1 base, J lost 6 bases, and 17 bases stayed unmatched. The CDR3 consists of 19 residues. Germline V gene data show CDR1 as SGHTA and CDR2 as FQGTGA. The CDR3 DNA reads TGTGCCAGCAGCTTAATATCCCTGACTAGCGTCACTAGTGGCAATGAGCAGTTCTTC. As protein: CASSLISLTSVTSGNEQFF.

The V call is TRBV5-4, the J call TRBJ2-3; D is unclear. Germline V gives CDR1 SGHNT, CDR2 YYREEE (reference sequence). Trimming took off 1 base at V and 3 bases at J, with 15 bases between the two ends. This CDR3 spans 16 amino acids. CDR3: CASSLWAVRYTDTQYF. The CDR3 coding sequence is TGTGCCAGCAGCTTGTGGGCGGTCCGGTATACAGATACGCAGTATTTT.

In regard to this clonotype: One junction end does not reproduce the germline sequence, and a read error may be involved. This sequence joins TRBV3-1 and TRBJ2-1; 9 bases line up with TRBD1. CDR1 is LGHDT and CDR2 is YNNKEL in the germline V gene (reference sequence). The CDR3 has 14 residues. CDR3 protein: CVSSRDRVYNEQFF. Here the CDR3 DNA reads TGTGTCAGCAGCCGGGACAGGGTTTACAATGAGCAGTTCTTC.

The sample holds many counts of this clonotype. The V call is TRBV28, the J call TRBJ2-1, with 11 bases aligning to TRBD2. The ends lost 4 bases at V and 5 bases at J; junction bases unmatched: 7. This CDR3 is 16 amino acids long. Germline V gene lookup returns CDR1 MDHEN and CDR2 SYDVKM. This CDR3 reads CASSWILAGVNNEQFF. The CDR3 DNA is TGTGCCAGCAGTTGGATACTAGCGGGAGTCAACAATGAGCAGTTCTTC.

The table lists this clonotype with a few counts. CDR3 DNA sequence: TGTGCCAGCAGTGAGTCAGGGGATTCCTATGGCTACACCTTC. Protein: CASSESGDSYGYTF. The J gene is TRBJ1-2, the V gene TRBV25-1; TRBD1 might be the D (6 bases). The CDR3 runs to 14 residues. V gave up 3 bases and J gave up 4 bases, with 12 bases separating them. CDR1 MGHDK and CDR2 SYGVNS come from the germline V gene.

Many counts were recorded for this clonotype. The V and J genes are TRBV20-1 and TRBJ1-6; 7 bases line up with TRBD1. With V trimmed by 3 bases and J by 6 bases, 5 bases remained unmatched. CDR1 is DFQATT, CDR2 SNEGSKA, per germline (reference sequence). CDR3 size: 14 residues. The DNA for the CDR3 is TGCAGTGCTAGGTCACCAGGGGGTAATTCACCCCTCCACTTT. Translated, it gives CSARSPGGNSPLHF.

This clonotype was recorded many times. The rearrangement uses TRBV28 and TRBJ2-1; possible D gene TRBD2, 6 bases. The CDR3 length is 13 residues. CDR1 is MDHEN and CDR2 is SYDVKM in the germline V gene. V lost 4 bases to trimming and J lost 6 bases, with 10 bases between them. CDR3 protein: CASSSGLPNEQFF. The CDR3 DNA sequence: TGTGCCAGCAGTTCGGGACTTCCCAATGAGCAGTTCTTC.

The sample holds a few counts of this clonotype. The chain joins TRBV19 to TRBJ2-3; D might be TRBD1 (6 bases). This CDR3 comprises 14 residues. V gave up 4 bases and J gave up 0 bases, with 8 bases separating them. CDR1 and CDR2 from the germline V gene are LNHDA and SQIVND (reference sequence). CDR3 region: CASSTRGSTDTQYF. The CDR3 nucleotides read TGTGCCAGTAGTACGAGGGGGAGCACAGATACGCAGTATTTT.